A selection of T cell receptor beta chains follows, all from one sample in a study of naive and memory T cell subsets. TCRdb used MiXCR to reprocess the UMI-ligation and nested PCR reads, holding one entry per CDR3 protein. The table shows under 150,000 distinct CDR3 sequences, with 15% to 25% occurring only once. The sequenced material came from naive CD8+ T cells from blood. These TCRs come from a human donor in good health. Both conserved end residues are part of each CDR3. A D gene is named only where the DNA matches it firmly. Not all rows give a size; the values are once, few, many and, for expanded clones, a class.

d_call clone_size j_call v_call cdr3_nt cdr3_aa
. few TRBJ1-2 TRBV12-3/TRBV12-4 TGTGCCAGCAGTTTAGGGGTCGGGATCTATGGCTACACCTTC CASSLGVGIYGYTF
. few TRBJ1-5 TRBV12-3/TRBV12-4 TGTGCCAGCAGAACGGGAGGAAATCAGCCCCAGCATTTT CASRTGGNQPQHF
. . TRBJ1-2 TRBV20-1 TGCAGTGCAATCGGTCACTATGGCTACACCTTC CSAIGHYGYTF
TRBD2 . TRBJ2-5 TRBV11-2 TGTGCCAGCAGCTTGTGGCTAGCGGAGTACCAAGAGACCCAGTACTTC CASSLWLAEYQETQYF
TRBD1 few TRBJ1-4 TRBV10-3 TGTGCCATCAGGGGGACAGGGGTAGGCGAAAAACTGTTTTTT CAIRGTGVGEKLFF
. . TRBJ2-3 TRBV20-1 TGCAGTGCAATTTTCTGGGACCCAACAGGGGATACGCAGTATTTT CSAIFWDPTGDTQYF
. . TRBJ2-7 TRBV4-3 TGCGCCAGCAGCCAAGAAGACGGCGAGCAGTACTTC CASSQEDGEQYF
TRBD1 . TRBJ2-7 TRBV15 TGTGCCACCAGCAGAGAAACAGGGGGTATCTACGAGCAGTACTTC CATSRETGGIYEQYF
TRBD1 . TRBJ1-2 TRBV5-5 TGTGCCGGAAGGGGGCACGGCTACACCTTC CAGRGHGYTF
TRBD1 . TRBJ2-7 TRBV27 TGTGCCAGCAGTCAGGGGGTGGGGTGGGAGCAGTACTTC CASSQGVGWEQYF
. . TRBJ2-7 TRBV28 TGTGCCAGCAGTTTACAATACCGCTCCTACGAGCAGTACTTC CASSLQYRSYEQYF
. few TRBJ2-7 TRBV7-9 TGTGCCAGCAGCCCGACCCCGGGCGGTAGCTCCTACGAGCAGTACTTC CASSPTPGGSSYEQYF